Following are 7 T cell receptor beta chains from one sample sequenced in a study of technical replicates of blood from a handful of donors. Here immunoSEQ multiplex PCR was the method, and the copy in TCRdb shows in-frame clones only, minus some. The sample contains approximately 81,000 clones, about 96% of which appear only once. The sample comprised T cells isolated from PBMCs. The receptor set was obtained from a human donor in good health.

This chain connects TRBV4-1 to TRBJ1-5; TRBD1 is a possible D gene (5 bases). The CDR3 extends over 14 amino acids. Trimming removed 4 bases at V and 7 bases at J, with 14 bases between. CDR1 and CDR2 (germline): MGHRA, YSYEKL. This CDR3 reads CASSRDLGGQPQHF. The DNA for the CDR3 is TGCGCCAGCAGCCGAGACCTGGGGGGACAGCCCCAGCATTTT.

The chain links TRBV7-3 to TRBJ1-6, with TRBD1 matching over 11 bases. The V gene's germline CDR1 is SGHTA and CDR2 FQGTGA. CDR3 length equals 19 residues. The junction had 18 bases not matched to a gene; V was cut back by 6 bases and J by 8 bases. The CDR3 DNA reads TGTGCCAGCAGTTGGAAGACGGACAGGGGGCTGTTTTGGGATTCACCCCTCCACTTT. This gives the protein CASSWKTDRGLFWDSPLHF.

The chain is built from TRBV5-6 and TRBJ1-2; D gene unclear. CDR1 SGHDT and CDR2 YYEEEE come from the germline V gene. This CDR3 has 15 residues. Deletions cut 0 bases from V and 3 bases from J, with 12 bases between. The CDR3 DNA sequence: TGTGCCAGCAGCTTGGGGTCGGGGATTTACTATGGCTACACCTTC. Translating gives CASSLGSGIYYGYTF.

The chain carries TRBV2 and TRBJ2-2, with 8 bases fitting TRBD2. The CDR3 loop spans 16 amino acids. V shed 4 bases and J 2 bases; nucleotides not matched to a gene: 6. Germline V gene data show CDR1 as SNHLY and CDR2 as FYNNEI. CDR3 in DNA: TGTGCCAGCAGTGGTCCAGCGGGAGTTAACACCGGGGAGCTGTTTTTT. Protein: CASSGPAGVNTGELFF.

J is TRBJ2-1 and V is TRBV6-1; TRBD2 matches 8 bases. Germline values: CDR1 MNHNS, CDR2 SASEGT. The CDR3 consists of 15 residues. The ends lost 4 bases at V and 1 base at J; junction bases unmatched: 3. CDR3 nucleotide sequence: TGTGCCAGCAGTGTGAGCGGGGGTTCCTACAATGAGCAGTTCTTC. It yields the protein CASSVSGGSYNEQFF.

This clone has only one observation. The chain carries TRBV11-2 and TRBJ1-1; TRBD1 might be the D (6 bases). CDR1 SGHAT and CDR2 FQNNGV come from the germline V gene. With 3 bases removed from V and 0 bases from J, the gap between germline ends came to 14 bases. The CDR3 covers 16 residues. The CDR3: CASSLGRGFMNTEAFF. CDR3 coding DNA: TGTGCCAGCAGCTTGGGTAGGGGGTTCATGAACACTGAAGCTTTCTTT. The variable domain in full, completed from reference TRBV11-2 and TRBJ1-1, reads EAGVAQSPRYKIIEKRQSVAFWCNPISGHATLYWYQQILGQGPKLLIQFQNNGVVDDSQLPKDRFSAERLKGVDSTLKIQPAKLEDSAVYLCASSLGRGFMNTEAFFGQGTRLTVV.

The chain links TRBV28 to TRBJ2-7; no reliable D call. This CDR3 comprises 14 residues. Germline V gene lookup returns CDR1 MDHEN and CDR2 SYDVKM. The V end lost 2 bases, the J end lost 3 bases, and 11 bases lay between the germline ends. This CDR3 reads CASSLISSVYEQYF. The DNA for the CDR3 is TGTGCCAGCAGTTTAATCTCCTCGGTCTACGAGCAGTACTTC.